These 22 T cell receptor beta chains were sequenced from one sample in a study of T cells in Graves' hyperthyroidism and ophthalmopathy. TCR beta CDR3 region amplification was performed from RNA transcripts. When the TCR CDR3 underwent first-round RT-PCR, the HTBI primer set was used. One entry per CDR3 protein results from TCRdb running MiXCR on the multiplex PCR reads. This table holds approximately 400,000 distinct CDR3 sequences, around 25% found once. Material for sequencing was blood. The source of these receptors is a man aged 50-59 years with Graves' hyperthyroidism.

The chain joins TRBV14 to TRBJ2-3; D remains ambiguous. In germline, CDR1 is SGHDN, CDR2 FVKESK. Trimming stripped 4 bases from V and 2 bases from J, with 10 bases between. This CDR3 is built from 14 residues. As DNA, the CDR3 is TGTGCCAGCAGCCCTTGGACCCCCACAGATACGCAGTATTTT. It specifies CASSPWTPTDTQYF. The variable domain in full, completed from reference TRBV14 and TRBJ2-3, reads EAGVTQFPSHSVIEKGQTVTLRCDPISGHDNLYWYRRVMGKEIKFLLHFVKESKQDESGMPNNRFLAERTGGTYSTLKVQPAELEDSGVYFCASSPWTPTDTQYFGPGTRLTVL.

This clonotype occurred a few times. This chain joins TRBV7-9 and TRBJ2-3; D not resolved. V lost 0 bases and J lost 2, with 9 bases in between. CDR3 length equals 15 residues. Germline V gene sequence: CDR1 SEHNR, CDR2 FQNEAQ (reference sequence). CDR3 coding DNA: TGTGCCAGCAGCTTAGCGCGGACCGTCACAGATACGCAGTATTTT. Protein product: CASSLARTVTDTQYF. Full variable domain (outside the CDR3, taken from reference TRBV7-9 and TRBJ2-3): DTGVSQNPRHKITKRGQNVTFRCDPISEHNRLYWYRQTLGQGPEFLTYFQNEAQLEKSRLLSDRFSAERPKGSFSTLEIQRTEQGDSAMYLCASSLARTVTDTQYFGPGTRLTVL.

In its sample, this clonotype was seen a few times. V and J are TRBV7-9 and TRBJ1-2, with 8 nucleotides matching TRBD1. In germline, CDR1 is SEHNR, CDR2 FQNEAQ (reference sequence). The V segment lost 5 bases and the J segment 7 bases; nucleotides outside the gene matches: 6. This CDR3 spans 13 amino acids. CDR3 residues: CASSPDRDGGYTF. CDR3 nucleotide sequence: TGTGCCAGCAGCCCGGACAGGGACGGTGGCTACACCTTC.

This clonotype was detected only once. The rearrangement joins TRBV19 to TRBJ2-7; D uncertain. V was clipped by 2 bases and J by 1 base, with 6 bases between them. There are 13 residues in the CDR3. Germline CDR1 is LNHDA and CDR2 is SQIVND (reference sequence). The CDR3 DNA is TGTGCCAGTAGTATATCAGATTCCTACGAGCAGTACTTC. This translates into CASSISDSYEQYF.

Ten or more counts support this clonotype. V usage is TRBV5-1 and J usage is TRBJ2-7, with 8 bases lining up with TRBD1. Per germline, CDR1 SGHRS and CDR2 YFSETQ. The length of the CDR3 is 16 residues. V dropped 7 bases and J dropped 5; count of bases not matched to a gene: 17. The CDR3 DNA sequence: TGCGCCAGCGCACCTTCAGCCCCGGGACAGGCCCACGAGCAGTACTTC. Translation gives CASAPSAPGQAHEQYF. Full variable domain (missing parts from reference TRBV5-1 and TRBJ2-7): KAGVTQTPRYLIKTRGQQVTLSCSPISGHRSVSWYQQTPGQGLQFLFEYFSETQRNKGNFPGRFSGRQFSNSRSEMNVSTLELGDSALYLCASAPSAPGQAHEQYFGPGTRLTVT.

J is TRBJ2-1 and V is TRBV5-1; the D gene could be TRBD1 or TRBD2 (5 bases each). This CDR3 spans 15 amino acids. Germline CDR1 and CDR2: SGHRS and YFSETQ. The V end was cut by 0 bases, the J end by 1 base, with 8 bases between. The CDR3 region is CASSLVGASYNEQFF. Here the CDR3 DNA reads TGCGCCAGCAGCTTGGTCGGGGCTTCCTACAATGAGCAGTTCTTC.

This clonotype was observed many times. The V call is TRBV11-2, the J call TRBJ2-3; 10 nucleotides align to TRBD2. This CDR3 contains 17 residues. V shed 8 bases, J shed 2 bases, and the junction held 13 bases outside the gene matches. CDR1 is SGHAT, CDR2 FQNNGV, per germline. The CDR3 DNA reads TGTGCCAGCCCTGGCGGGAAGCGGGGGGGCTTCACAGATACGCAGTATTTT. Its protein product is CASPGGKRGGFTDTQYF.

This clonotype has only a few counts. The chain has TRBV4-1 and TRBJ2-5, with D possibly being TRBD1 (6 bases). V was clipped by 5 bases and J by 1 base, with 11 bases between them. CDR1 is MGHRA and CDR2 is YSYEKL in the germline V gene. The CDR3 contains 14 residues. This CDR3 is CASSKTGPQETQYF. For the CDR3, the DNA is TGCGCCAGCAGCAAGACAGGACCCCAAGAGACCCAGTACTTC.

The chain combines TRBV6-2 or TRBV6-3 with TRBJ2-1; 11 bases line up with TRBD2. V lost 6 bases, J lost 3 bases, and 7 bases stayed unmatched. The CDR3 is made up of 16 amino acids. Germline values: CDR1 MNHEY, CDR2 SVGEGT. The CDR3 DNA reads TGTGCCAGCAGACGCGGACTAGCGGGCCACTACAATGAGCAGTTCTTC. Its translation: CASRRGLAGHYNEQFF.

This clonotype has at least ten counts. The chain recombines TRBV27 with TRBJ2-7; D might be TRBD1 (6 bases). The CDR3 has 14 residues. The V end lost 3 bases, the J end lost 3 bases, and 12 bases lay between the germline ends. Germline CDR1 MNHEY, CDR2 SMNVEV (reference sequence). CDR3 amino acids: CASSFLGGNYEQYF. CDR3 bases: TGTGCCAGCAGTTTTCTTGGGGGCAACTACGAGCAGTACTTC.

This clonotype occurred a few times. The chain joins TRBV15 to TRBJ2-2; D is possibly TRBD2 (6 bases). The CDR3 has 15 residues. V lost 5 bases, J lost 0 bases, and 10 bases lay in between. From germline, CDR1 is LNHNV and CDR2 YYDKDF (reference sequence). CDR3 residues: CATSLRLANTGELFF. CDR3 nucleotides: TGTGCCACCAGCCTGAGACTAGCGAACACCGGGGAGCTGTTTTTT.

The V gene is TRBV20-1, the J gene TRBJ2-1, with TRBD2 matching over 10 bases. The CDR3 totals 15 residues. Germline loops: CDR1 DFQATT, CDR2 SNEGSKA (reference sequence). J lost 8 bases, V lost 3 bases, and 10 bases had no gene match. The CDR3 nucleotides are TGCAGTGCTAGCCCTCCTAGCGGGAGAGGGGATGAGCAGTTCTTC. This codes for CSASPPSGRGDEQFF.

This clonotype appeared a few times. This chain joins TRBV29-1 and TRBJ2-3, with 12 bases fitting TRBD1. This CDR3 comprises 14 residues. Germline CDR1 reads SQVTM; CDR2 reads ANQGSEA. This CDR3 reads CVTPGTGGGDTQYF. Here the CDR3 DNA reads TGCGTTACACCCGGGACAGGGGGCGGCGATACGCAGTATTTT.

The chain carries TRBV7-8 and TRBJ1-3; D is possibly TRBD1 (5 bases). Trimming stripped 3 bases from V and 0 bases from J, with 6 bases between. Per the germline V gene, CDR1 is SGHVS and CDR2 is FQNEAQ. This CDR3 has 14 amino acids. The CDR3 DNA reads TGTGCCAGCAGCTTCCAGGGCTCTGGAAACACCATATATTTT. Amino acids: CASSFQGSGNTIYF.

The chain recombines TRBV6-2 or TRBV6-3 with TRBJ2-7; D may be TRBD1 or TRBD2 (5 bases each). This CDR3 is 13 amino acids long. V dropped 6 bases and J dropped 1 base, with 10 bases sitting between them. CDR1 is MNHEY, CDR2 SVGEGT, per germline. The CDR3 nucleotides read TGTGCCAGCAGAGGGACGGTTTCCTACGAGCAGTACTTC. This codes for CASRGTVSYEQYF.

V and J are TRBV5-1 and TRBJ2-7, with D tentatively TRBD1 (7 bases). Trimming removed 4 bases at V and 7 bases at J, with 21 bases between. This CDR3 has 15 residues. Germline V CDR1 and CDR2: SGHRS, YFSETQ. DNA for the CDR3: TGCGCCAGCAGCGGGACAGCGAAGGAGGGGGATGAGCAGTACTTC. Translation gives CASSGTAKEGDEQYF. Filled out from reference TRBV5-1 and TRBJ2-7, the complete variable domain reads KAGVTQTPRYLIKTRGQQVTLSCSPISGHRSVSWYQQTPGQGLQFLFEYFSETQRNKGNFPGRFSGRQFSNSRSEMNVSTLELGDSALYLCASSGTAKEGDEQYFGPGTRLTVT.

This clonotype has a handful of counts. CDR3 sequence (DNA): TGCAGTGCCCCCGGGACTAGCGGGAGCTACAATGAGCAGTTCTTC. Residues: CSAPGTSGSYNEQFF. This chain uses TRBV20-1 with TRBJ2-1; 14 nucleotides line up with TRBD2. This CDR3 is built from 15 residues. The J segment lost 3 bases and the V segment lost 6 bases, leaving 4 bases of the junction unmatched. CDR1 DFQATT and CDR2 SNEGSKA come from the germline V gene (reference sequence).

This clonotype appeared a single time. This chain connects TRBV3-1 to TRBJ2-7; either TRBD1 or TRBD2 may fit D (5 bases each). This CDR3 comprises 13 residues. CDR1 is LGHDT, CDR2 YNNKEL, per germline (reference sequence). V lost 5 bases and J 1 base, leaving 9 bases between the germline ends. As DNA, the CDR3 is TGTGCCAGCAGCGTAGAGGGGTCCTACGAGCAGTACTTC. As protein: CASSVEGSYEQYF.

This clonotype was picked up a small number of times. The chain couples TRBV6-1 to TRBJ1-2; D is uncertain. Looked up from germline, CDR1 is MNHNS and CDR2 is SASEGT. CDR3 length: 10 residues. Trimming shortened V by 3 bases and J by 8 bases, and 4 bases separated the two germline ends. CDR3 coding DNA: TGTGCCAGCAGTGAGCGGGGCTACACCTTC. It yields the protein CASSERGYTF.

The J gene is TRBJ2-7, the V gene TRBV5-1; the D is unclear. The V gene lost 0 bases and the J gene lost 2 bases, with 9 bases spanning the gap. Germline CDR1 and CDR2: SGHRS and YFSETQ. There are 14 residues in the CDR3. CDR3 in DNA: TGCGCCAGCAGCTTGGCCGAGGATCCCTACGAGCAGTACTTC. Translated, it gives CASSLAEDPYEQYF. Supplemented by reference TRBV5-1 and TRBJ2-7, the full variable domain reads KAGVTQTPRYLIKTRGQQVTLSCSPISGHRSVSWYQQTPGQGLQFLFEYFSETQRNKGNFPGRFSGRQFSNSRSEMNVSTLELGDSALYLCASSLAEDPYEQYFGPGTRLTVT.

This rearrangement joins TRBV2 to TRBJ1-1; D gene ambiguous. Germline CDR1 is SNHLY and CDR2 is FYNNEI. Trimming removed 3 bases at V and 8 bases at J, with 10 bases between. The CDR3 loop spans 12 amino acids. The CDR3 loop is CASSEEGSEAFF. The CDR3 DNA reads TGTGCCAGCAGTGAGGAGGGATCGGAAGCTTTCTTT.

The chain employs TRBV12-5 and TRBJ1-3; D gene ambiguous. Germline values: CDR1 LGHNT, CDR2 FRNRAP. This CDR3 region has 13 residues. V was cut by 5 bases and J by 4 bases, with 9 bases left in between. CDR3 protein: CASGAGVGNTIYF. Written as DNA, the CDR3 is TGTGCTAGTGGTGCGGGAGTCGGAAACACCATATATTTT.